This T cell receptor (beta chain) was captured by sequencing in a study of T-cell reconstitution after alpha-beta-depleted transplantation in children. Study-wide findings and caveats: Elevated TCRbeta diversity at day 60 was traced, in some patients, to surviving recipient T cells and thymic progenitors. Where alpha-beta T cells came from about two months after transplant was reportedly several hundred expanded graft clones. From newly produced T cells came most of the T-cell counts and diversity one year after transplant.

This clonotype was observed a few times. Its specificity is not known. Preparation of the TCRbeta library involved a method that used unique molecular identifiers. TCRdb re-derived calls from the PCR reads in MiXCR, one entry per CDR3 protein. The data show about 200,000 distinct CDR3 sequences, with about 7% seen just once and 4.5% to 6.5% held by the top ten. Per the germline V gene, CDR1 is LGHDT and CDR2 is YNNKEL (reference sequence). The CDR3 has 14 amino acids. Trimming left V 1 base short and J 6 bases short, with 13 bases between. This clonotype was sampled from a boy younger than 10 with acute lymphoblastic leukemia, due to receive a stem cell transplant. J is TRBJ2-7 and V is TRBV3-1; D tentatively reads TRBD1 or TRBD2 (5 bases each). The sample in question was PBMCs, obtained before TCRalphabeta/CD19-depleted stem cell transplant. The CDR3, as DNA: TGTGCCAGCAGCCAAGGGGGCGGGCGTCGCGAGCAGTACTTC. This translates into CASSQGGGRREQYF.